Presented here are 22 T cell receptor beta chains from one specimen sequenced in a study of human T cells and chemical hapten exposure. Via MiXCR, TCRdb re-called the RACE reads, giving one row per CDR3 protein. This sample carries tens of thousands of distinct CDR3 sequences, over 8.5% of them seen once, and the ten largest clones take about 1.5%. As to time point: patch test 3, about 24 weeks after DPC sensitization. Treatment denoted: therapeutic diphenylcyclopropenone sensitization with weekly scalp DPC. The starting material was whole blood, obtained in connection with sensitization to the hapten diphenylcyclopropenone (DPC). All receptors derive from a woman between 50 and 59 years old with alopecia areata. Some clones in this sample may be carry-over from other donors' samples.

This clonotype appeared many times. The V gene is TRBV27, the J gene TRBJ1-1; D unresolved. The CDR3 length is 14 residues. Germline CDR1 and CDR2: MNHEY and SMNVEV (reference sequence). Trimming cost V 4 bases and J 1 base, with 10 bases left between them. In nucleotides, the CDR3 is TGTGCCAGCAGTTCCCCTTCGCAGAACACTGAAGCTTTCTTT. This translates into CASSSPSQNTEAFF.

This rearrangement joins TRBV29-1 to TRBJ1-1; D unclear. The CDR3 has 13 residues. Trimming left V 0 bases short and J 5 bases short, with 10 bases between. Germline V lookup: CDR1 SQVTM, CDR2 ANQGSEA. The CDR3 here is CSVEDLWRTEAFF. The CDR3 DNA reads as TGCAGCGTTGAAGATCTTTGGAGGACTGAAGCTTTCTTT.

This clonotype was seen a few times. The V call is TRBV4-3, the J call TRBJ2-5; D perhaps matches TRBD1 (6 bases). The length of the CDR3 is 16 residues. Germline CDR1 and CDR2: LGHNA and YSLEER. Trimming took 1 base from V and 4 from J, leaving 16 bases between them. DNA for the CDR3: TGCGCCAGCAGCCAAGTCTTTATGGGGGCGCGAGAGACCCAGTACTTC. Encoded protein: CASSQVFMGARETQYF.

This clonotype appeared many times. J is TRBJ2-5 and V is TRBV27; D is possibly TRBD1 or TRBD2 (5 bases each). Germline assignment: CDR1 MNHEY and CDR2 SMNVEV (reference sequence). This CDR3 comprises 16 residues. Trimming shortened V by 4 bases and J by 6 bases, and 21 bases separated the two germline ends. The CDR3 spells CASSSRGDQGRQTQYF. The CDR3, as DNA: TGTGCCAGCAGTTCCCGAGGGGACCAGGGTCGGCAGACCCAGTACTTC.

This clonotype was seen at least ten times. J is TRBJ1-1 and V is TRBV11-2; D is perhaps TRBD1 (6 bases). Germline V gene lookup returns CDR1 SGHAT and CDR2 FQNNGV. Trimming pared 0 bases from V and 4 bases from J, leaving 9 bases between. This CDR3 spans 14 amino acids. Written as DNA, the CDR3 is TGTGCCAGCAGCTTAGACGGGGGCGGCACTGAAGCTTTCTTT. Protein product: CASSLDGGGTEAFF.

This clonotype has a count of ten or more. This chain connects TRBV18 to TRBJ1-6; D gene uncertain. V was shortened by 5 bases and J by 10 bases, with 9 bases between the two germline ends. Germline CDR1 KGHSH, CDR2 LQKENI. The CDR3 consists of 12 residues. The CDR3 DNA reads TGTGCCAGCTCAGAGGGAGAATCACCCCTCCACTTT. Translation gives CASSEGESPLHF.

CDR3 in amino acids: CASTSGFLNSPLHF. The CDR3 DNA follows: TGTGCCAGCACCTCCGGATTCCTTAATTCACCCCTCCACTTT. The rearrangement uses TRBV9 and TRBJ1-6; no reliable D call. The CDR3 sequence is 14 residues long. Germline lookup yields CDR1 SGDLS and CDR2 YYNGEE. Trimming took off 6 bases at V and 6 bases at J, with 13 bases between the two ends.

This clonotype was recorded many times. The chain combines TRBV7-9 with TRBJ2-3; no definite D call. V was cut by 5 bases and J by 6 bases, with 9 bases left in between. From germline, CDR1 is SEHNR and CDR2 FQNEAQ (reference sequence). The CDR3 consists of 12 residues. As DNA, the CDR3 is TGTGCCAGCAGCCTAGGATTGGATACGCAGTATTTT. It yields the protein CASSLGLDTQYF.

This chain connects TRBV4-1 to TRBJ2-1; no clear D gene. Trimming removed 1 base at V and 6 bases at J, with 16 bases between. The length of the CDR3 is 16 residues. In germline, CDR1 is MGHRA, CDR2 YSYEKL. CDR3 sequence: CASSQAVLARANEQFF. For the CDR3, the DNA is TGCGCCAGCAGCCAAGCGGTATTGGCTAGGGCCAATGAGCAGTTCTTC.

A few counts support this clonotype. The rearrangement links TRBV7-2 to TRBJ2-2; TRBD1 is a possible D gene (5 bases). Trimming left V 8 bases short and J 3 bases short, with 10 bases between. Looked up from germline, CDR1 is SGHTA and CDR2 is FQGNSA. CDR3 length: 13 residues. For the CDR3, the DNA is TGTGCCAGCGGGGCCACTTACACCGGGGAGCTGTTTTTT. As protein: CASGATYTGELFF.

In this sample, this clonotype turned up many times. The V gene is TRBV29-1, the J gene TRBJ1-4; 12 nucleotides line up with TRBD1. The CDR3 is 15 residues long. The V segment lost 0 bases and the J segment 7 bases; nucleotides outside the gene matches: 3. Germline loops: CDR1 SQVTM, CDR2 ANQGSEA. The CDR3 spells CSVEDRGQGAEKLFF. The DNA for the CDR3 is TGCAGCGTTGAAGATCGGGGACAGGGGGCTGAAAAACTGTTTTTT. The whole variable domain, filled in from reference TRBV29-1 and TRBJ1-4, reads SAVISQKPSRDICQRGTSLTIQCQVDSQVTMMFWYRQQPGQSLTLIATANQGSEATYESGFVIDKFPISRPNLTFSTLTVSNMSPEDSSIYLCSVEDRGQGAEKLFFGSGTQLSVL.

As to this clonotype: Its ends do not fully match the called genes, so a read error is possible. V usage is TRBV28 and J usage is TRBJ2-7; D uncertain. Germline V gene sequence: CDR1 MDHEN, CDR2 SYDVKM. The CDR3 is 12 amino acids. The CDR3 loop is CVSSSTEDEQYF. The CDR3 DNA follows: TGTGTCAGCAGTTCGACCGAAGACGAGCAGTACTTC.

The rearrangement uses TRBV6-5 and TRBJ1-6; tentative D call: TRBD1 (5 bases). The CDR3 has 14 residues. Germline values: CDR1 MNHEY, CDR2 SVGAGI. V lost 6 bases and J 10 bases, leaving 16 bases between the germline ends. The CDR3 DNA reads TGTGCCAGCAGGGGCTCGGACACCCACTCACCCCTCCACTTT. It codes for CASRGSDTHSPLHF.

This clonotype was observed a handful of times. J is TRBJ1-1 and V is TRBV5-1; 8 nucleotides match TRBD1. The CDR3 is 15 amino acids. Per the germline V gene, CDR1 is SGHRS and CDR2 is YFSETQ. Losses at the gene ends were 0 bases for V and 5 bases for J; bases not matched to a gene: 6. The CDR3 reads CASSLVQGARTEAFF. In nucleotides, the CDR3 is TGCGCCAGCAGCTTGGTCCAGGGGGCGCGAACTGAAGCTTTCTTT.

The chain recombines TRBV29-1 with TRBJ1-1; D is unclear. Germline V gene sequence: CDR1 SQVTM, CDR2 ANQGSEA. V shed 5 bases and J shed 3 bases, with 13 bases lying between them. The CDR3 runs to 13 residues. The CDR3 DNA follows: TGCAGCGTTTTTGGGAAAAGGGACACTGAAGCTTTCTTT. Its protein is CSVFGKRDTEAFF.

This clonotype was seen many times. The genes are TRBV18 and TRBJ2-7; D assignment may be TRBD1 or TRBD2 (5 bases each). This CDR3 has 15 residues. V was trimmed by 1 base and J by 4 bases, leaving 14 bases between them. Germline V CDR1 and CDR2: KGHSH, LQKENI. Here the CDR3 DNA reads TGTGCCAGCTCACCACGGGGGTCAGGGAGTTACGAGCAGTACTTC. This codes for CASSPRGSGSYEQYF.

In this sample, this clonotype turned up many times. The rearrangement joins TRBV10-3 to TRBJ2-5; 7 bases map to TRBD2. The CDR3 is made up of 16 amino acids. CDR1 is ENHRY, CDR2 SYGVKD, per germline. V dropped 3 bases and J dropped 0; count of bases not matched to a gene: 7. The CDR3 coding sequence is TGTGCCATCAGTGAACGAGCGGGACCGTACCAAGAGACCCAGTACTTC. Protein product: CAISERAGPYQETQYF.

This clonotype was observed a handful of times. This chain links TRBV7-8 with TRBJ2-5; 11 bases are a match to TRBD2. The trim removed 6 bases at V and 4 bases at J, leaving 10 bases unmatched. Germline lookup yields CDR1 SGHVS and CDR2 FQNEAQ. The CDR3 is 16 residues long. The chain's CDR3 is CASRAGTSGIPETQYF. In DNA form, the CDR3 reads TGTGCCAGCAGAGCCGGGACTAGCGGCATTCCAGAGACCCAGTACTTC.

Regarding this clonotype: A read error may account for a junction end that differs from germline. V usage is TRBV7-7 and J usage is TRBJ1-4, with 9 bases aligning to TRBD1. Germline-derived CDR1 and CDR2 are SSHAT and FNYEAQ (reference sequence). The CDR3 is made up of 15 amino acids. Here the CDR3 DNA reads TGTGTCAGCAGCCGGGGGACAGGGCTAGATGAAAAACTGTTTTTT. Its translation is CVSSRGTGLDEKLFF.

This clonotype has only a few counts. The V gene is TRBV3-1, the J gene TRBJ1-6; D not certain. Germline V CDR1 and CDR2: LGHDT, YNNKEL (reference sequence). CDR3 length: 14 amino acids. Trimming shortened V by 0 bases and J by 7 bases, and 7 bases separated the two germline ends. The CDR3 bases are TGTGCCAGCAGCCAAGATTGGAGGAATTCACCCCTCCACTTT. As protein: CASSQDWRNSPLHF.

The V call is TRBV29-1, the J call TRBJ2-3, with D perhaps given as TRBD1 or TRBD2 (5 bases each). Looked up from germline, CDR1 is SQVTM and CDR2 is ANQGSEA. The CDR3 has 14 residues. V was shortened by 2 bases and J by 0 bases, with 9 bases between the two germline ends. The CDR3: CSVERGSSTDTQYF. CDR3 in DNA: TGCAGCGTTGAACGGGGCTCTAGCACAGATACGCAGTATTTT.

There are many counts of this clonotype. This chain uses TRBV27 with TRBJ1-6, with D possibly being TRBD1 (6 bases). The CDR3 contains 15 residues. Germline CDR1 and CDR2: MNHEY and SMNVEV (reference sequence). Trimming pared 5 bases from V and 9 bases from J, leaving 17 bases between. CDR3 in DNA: TGTGCCAGCAGTCCCGGAGCGGGGGGCCGTTCACCCCTCCACTTT. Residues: CASSPGAGGRSPLHF.